The rows below give T cell receptor beta chains drawn from one sample of a study of blood T cell repertoires in COVID-19. Using immunoSEQ multiplex PCR, the repertoire was profiled, and TCRdb retains in-frame clones only, with some absent. The sample contains hundreds of thousands of clones, 70% to 90% of which appear only once. The sequenced material came from peripheral blood. These TCRs come from an elderly man with acute or convalescent COVID-19. The CDR3 runs from the conserved cysteine through the conserved F or W. Fields, in order: V gene, clone size, J gene, D gene, CDR3 protein, CDR3 DNA. A D gene is named only where the DNA matches it firmly. Clone size appears in some rows only: once, few, many, or a class for an expanded clone.

TRBV5-4,-,TRBJ2-7,-,CASSFGRGKWDEQYF,TGTGCCAGCAGCTTTGGCAGGGGCAAGTGGGACGAGCAGTACTTC
TRBV7-2,-,TRBJ2-7,TRBD1,CASSTGTARWEQYF,TGTGCCAGCAGCACCGGGACAGCTCGGTGGGAGCAGTACTTC
TRBV7-2,-,TRBJ2-5,-,CASSLLIGEEETQYF,TGTGCCAGCAGCTTACTAATCGGGGAAGAAGAGACCCAGTACTTC
TRBV5-4,-,TRBJ1-3,-,CASSLGTPSGNTIYF,TGTGCCAGCAGCTTGGGGACTCCTTCTGGAAACACCATATATTTT
TRBV6-6,-,TRBJ1-2,TRBD1,CASSTGGVGGYTF,TGTGCCAGCAGTACAGGGGGAGTGGGGGGCTACACCTTC
TRBV28,-,TRBJ1-5,-,CASSPLEGARGNQPQHF,TGTGCCAGCAGCCCTCTGGAGGGCGCGAGGGGCAATCAGCCCCAGCATTTT
TRBV28,-,TRBJ1-2,-,CASSLTGPRDDYGYTF,TGTGCCAGCAGTCTGACAGGCCCCCGGGACGACTATGGCTACACCTTC
TRBV27,-,TRBJ2-6,TRBD1,CASSSIRQGISGANVLTF,TGTGCCAGCAGTTCCATCCGACAGGGGATTTCTGGGGCCAACGTCCTGACTTTC
TRBV27,-,TRBJ2-3,TRBD2,CASSRGLAGTDTQYF,TGTGCCAGCAGTCGCGGACTAGCGGGCACAGATACGCAGTATTTT
TRBV19,-,TRBJ1-6,-,CASSIYTGGNSPLHF,TGTGCCAGTAGTATATATACGGGTGGAAATTCACCCCTCCACTTT
TRBV18,-,TRBJ2-5,TRBD1,CASSRDRSQETQYF,TGTGCCAGCTCACGGGACAGGTCGCAAGAGACCCAGTACTTC
TRBV18,-,TRBJ1-1,-,CASSTKTVTEAFF,TGTGCCAGCTCAACAAAGACAGTCACTGAAGCTTTCTTT
TRBV7-8,-,TRBJ1-5,TRBD1,CASSLRQGNQPQHF,TGTGCCAGCAGCTTACGACAGGGAAACCAGCCCCAGCATTTT
TRBV29-1,once,TRBJ2-2,TRBD1,CSVGRTGGAGELFF,TGCAGCGTTGGACGGACAGGGGGGGCCGGGGAGCTGTTTTTT
TRBV24-1,once,TRBJ2-1,TRBD1,CATTGDRVPPGSYNEQFF,TGTGCCACCACCGGGGACAGGGTCCCGCCCGGATCCTACAATGAGCAGTTCTTC
TRBV6-2/TRBV6-3,once,TRBJ1-2,-,CASSQVASGYTF,TGTGCCAGCAGCCAGGTAGCAAGCGGCTACACCTTC
TRBV5-4,-,TRBJ2-7,TRBD1,CASSLAPWDSSYEQYF,TGTGCCAGCAGCTTGGCCCCCTGGGACAGCTCCTACGAGCAGTACTTC
TRBV28,-,TRBJ1-1,-,CASSLGAEYSEAFF,TGTGCCAGCAGTTTGGGGGCCGAATATTCTGAAGCTTTCTTT
TRBV5-5,-,TRBJ1-1,-,CASSLGQQAFF,TGTGCCAGCAGCTTGGGACAGCAAGCTTTCTTT
TRBV27,-,TRBJ1-4,TRBD1,CASRKRQGSNEKLFF,TGTGCCAGTCGCAAGAGACAGGGATCTAATGAAAAACTGTTTTTT
TRBV28,-,TRBJ2-2,-,CASSFREGGELFF,TGTGCCAGCAGTTTCCGAGAGGGCGGGGAGCTGTTTTTT
TRBV7-2,-,TRBJ2-3,TRBD2,CASSLEYSGVWGGQYF,TGTGCCAGCAGCTTAGAGTATAGCGGGGTCTGGGGTGGGCAGTATTTT
TRBV11-2,-,TRBJ2-5,-,CASSLGRLQETQYF,TGTGCCAGCAGCCTAGGTAGACTCCAAGAGACCCAGTACTTC
TRBV23-1,-,TRBJ1-1,-,CASSRTRIPAMNTEAFF,TGCGCCAGCAGTCGGACTCGCATTCCGGCCATGAACACTGAAGCTTTCTTT
TRBV6-1,-,TRBJ1-4,-,CASSEEGRSWEKLFF,TGTGCCAGCAGTGAAGAAGGGAGGTCCTGGGAAAAACTGTTTTTT
TRBV6-5,once,TRBJ2-2,-,CASTDSSTGELFF,TGTGCCAGCACCGACAGTTCCACCGGGGAGCTGTTTTTT
TRBV28,-,TRBJ1-2,-,CASSSSEGPTFNYGYTF,TGTGCCAGCAGCTCCTCGGAGGGGCCTACTTTTAACTATGGCTACACCTTC
TRBV7-2,-,TRBJ2-5,TRBD2,CASSLGTSGSGQETQYF,TGTGCCAGCAGCTTGGGAACTAGCGGGAGTGGTCAAGAGACCCAGTACTTC
TRBV6-5,-,TRBJ2-5,TRBD1,CASSYSRDRAETQYF,TGTGCCAGCAGTTACTCGAGGGACAGGGCGGAGACCCAGTACTTC
TRBV3-1/TRBV3-2,-,TRBJ2-5,TRBD1,CASSPLPGQGHQETQYF,TGTGCCAGCAGCCCTCTCCCGGGACAGGGGCACCAGGAGACCCAGTACTTC
TRBV9,-,TRBJ1-4,-,CASSRRDTSFEKLFF,TGTGCCAGCAGCCGCCGGGACACCAGTTTCGAAAAACTGTTTTTT
TRBV7-3,-,TRBJ2-1,-,CASSPGLGGNEQFF,TGTGCCAGCAGCCCGGGACTTGGAGGCAATGAGCAGTTCTTC
TRBV6-4,many,TRBJ1-1,-,CASSERAENTEAFF,TGTGCCAGCAGTGAGAGGGCAGAGAACACTGAAGCTTTCTTT
TRBV29-1,-,TRBJ1-2,TRBD1,CSVQTGDGYTF,TGCAGCGTCCAAACAGGGGACGGCTACACCTTC
TRBV5-1,-,TRBJ2-1,-,CASSLSAYNEQFF,TGCGCCAGCAGCTTATCGGCCTACAATGAGCAGTTCTTC
TRBV4-3,-,TRBJ2-1,TRBD1,CASSKTGEPPYNEQFF,TGCGCCAGCAGCAAAACAGGGGAACCTCCCTACAATGAGCAGTTCTTC
TRBV7-9,few,TRBJ2-5,-,CASSRLVETQYF,TGTGCCAGCAGCCGACTAGTGGAGACCCAGTACTTC
TRBV5-8,-,TRBJ1-4,-,CASSLGGREKLFF,TGTGCCAGCAGCTTGGGCGGCAGAGAAAAACTGTTTTTT
TRBV19,-,TRBJ1-1,TRBD1,CASSTQGASEAFF,TGTGCCAGTAGTACACAGGGGGCTTCTGAAGCTTTCTTT
TRBV10-3,-,TRBJ1-1,-,CAISPLTGRTEAFF,TGTGCCATCAGCCCGCTTACAGGGCGAACTGAAGCTTTCTTT